Following are 26 T cell receptor beta chains from one sample sequenced in a study of T-cell memory formation after mild COVID-19. TCRdb independently ran MiXCR on the 5' RACE reads; one entry per CDR3 protein. The table records roughly 560,000 distinct CDR3 sequences, around 21% of them present only once. Sequencing was done on a sample of PBMCs or a T cell subset sorted from them (not recorded which). The receptors shown here come from an adult woman who had mild COVID-19 (a few samples of this study predate the infection). Cell type and time point are not known.

This chain's CDR3 is CASSYRQGANNEQFF. DNA of the CDR3: TGTGCCAGCAGTTATCGACAGGGGGCTAACAATGAGCAGTTCTTC. This chain connects TRBV12-3 or TRBV12-4 to TRBJ2-1; 10 nucleotides match TRBD1. Losses at the gene ends were 4 bases for V and 5 bases for J; bases not matched to a gene: 5. CDR3 size: 15 residues.

The rearrangement uses TRBV12-3 or TRBV12-4 and TRBJ2-5, with 8 bases identical to TRBD2. V dropped 5 bases and J dropped 2; count of bases not matched to a gene: 7. There are 15 residues in the CDR3. For the CDR3, the DNA is TGTGCCAGCAGTCCGAGCGGGAGTCATCAAGAGACCCAGTACTTC. Its translation is CASSPSGSHQETQYF.

The rearrangement joins TRBV5-1 to TRBJ2-2; TRBD2 matches 9 bases. This CDR3 region has 16 residues. V dropped 4 bases and J dropped 1; count of bases not matched to a gene: 5. Looked up from germline, CDR1 is SGHRS and CDR2 is YFSETQ. For the CDR3, the DNA is TGCGCCAGCAGCACCTTAGCGGGGGTGAACACCGGGGAGCTGTTTTTT. As protein: CASSTLAGVNTGELFF.

The chain is built from TRBV12-3 or TRBV12-4 and TRBJ2-5; 9 bases line up with TRBD2. Trimming took 3 bases from V and 13 from J; bases not matched to a gene: 6. This CDR3 has 12 amino acids. CDR3 in DNA: TGTGCCAGCAGTTTTGCGGGGGGGGTGTTGTACTTC. Residues: CASSFAGGVLYF.

The chain carries TRBV12-3 or TRBV12-4 and TRBJ2-5, with a weak D call TRBD2 (7 bases). This CDR3 is 17 amino acids long. Between the trimmed V and J ends, which lost 1 base and 0 bases, there was a span of 15 bases. The CDR3 nucleotides are TGTGCCAGCAGTTTAGGACGGGGGGCTGGGTACCAAGAGACCCAGTACTTC. This gives the protein CASSLGRGAGYQETQYF.

The chain has TRBV18 and TRBJ2-1; no clear D. The CDR3 has 16 amino acids. Germline V lookup: CDR1 KGHSH, CDR2 LQKENI. Trimming removed 0 bases from V and 0 bases from J, with 9 bases in between. DNA of the CDR3: TGTGCCAGCTCACCACCAGCCCAAAGCTCCTACAATGAGCAGTTCTTC. Translation gives CASSPPAQSSYNEQFF.

In this sample, this clonotype turned up once. V usage is TRBV6-2 or TRBV6-3 and J usage is TRBJ2-1; D ambiguous. Germline V gene data show CDR1 as MNHEY and CDR2 as SVGEGT. Trimming took 2 bases from V and 8 from J, leaving 10 bases between them. The CDR3 has 13 amino acids. Here the CDR3 reads CASSYGGPYEQFF. CDR3 DNA: TGTGCCAGCAGTTACGGTGGCCCGTATGAGCAGTTCTTC.

V is TRBV7-8 and J is TRBJ2-1, with 8 bases that match TRBD2. Germline values: CDR1 SGHVS, CDR2 FQNEAQ. The CDR3 covers 15 residues. The V and J ends lost 5 bases and 8 bases, in that order; junction bases with no gene match: 11. The CDR3 region has the DNA TGTGCCAGCAGCCCTCCTAGCGGGTACGTGGATGAGCAGTTCTTC. It specifies CASSPPSGYVDEQFF.

This clonotype was counted between two and nine times. The chain carries TRBV3-1 and TRBJ1-5; 12 bases are shared with TRBD1. CDR3 length: 18 residues. The V segment lost 4 bases and the J segment 7 bases; nucleotides outside the gene matches: 14. Germline CDR1 reads LGHDT; CDR2 reads YNNKEL (reference sequence). The CDR3, as DNA: TGTGCCAGCAGCCTGTCCTCCGGGACAGGGGGCCGCGGGCAGCCCCAGCATTTT. It yields the protein CASSLSSGTGGRGQPQHF.

The rearrangement links TRBV6-6 to TRBJ1-1; possible D gene TRBD1, 6 bases. CDR1 and CDR2 (germline): MNHNY, SVGAGI (reference sequence). V gave up 5 bases and J gave up 8 bases, with 12 bases separating them. This CDR3 spans 12 amino acids. CDR3 amino acids: CASSGPGHEAFF. DNA of the CDR3: TGTGCCAGCAGTGGACCGGGACACGAAGCTTTCTTT.

In its sample, this clonotype was seen a few times. V gene TRBV3-1 combines with J gene TRBJ2-7; D not resolved. CDR3 length equals 16 residues. V lost 2 bases and J 4 bases, leaving 18 bases between the germline ends. The germline CDR1 and CDR2 sequences are LGHDT and YNNKEL (reference sequence). Here the CDR3 DNA reads TGTGCCAGCAGCCAAACCACAACATGGGAAGGTTACGAGCAGTACTTC. This translates into CASSQTTTWEGYEQYF.

The V and J genes are TRBV6-2 or TRBV6-3 and TRBJ2-1, with D possibly TRBD2 on 7 matching bases. V lost 11 bases and J lost 0, with 11 bases in between. The CDR3 consists of 13 residues. Germline assignment: CDR1 MNHEY and CDR2 SVGEGT. As DNA, the CDR3 is TGTGCCGTCGCGGGGGCCTCCTACAATGAGCAGTTCTTC. Protein product: CAVAGASYNEQFF.

The chain uses TRBV25-1 and TRBJ2-1; 9 bases match TRBD1. The CDR3 is 18 amino acids. V gave up 2 bases and J gave up 2 bases; unmatched junction bases: 10. Per germline, CDR1 MGHDK and CDR2 SYGVNS. The CDR3 DNA is TGTGCCAGCAGTGAAAAGCGGACAGGGGAAGGACCCTACAATGAGCAGTTCTTC. This translates into CASSEKRTGEGPYNEQFF.

The CDR3 is CASSSLNRVWGAEQYF. CDR3 DNA: TGTGCCAGCAGCTCGTTAAACAGGGTCTGGGGGGCCGAGCAGTACTTC. This chain uses TRBV11-2 with TRBJ2-7; the D gene could be TRBD1 or TRBD2 (6 bases each). The CDR3 contains 16 residues. Germline CDR1 is SGHAT and CDR2 is FQNNGV. The V and J ends lost 4 bases and 6 bases respectively, with 22 bases between them.

About this clonotype itself: A read error is possible here, since a much larger clone lies one base away. V usage is TRBV7-9 and J usage is TRBJ1-1; no clear D gene. This CDR3 region has 12 residues. V lost 1 base and J lost 4, with 4 bases in between. CDR1 and CDR2 from the germline V gene are SEHNR and FQNEAQ (reference sequence). CDR3: CASSLGITEAFF. The DNA for the CDR3 is TGTGCCAGCAGCTTAGGGATCACTGAAGCTTTCTTT.

The chain carries TRBV13 and TRBJ1-1, with D hard to call. Trimming took off 0 bases at V and 10 bases at J, with 15 bases between the two ends. Germline V gene lookup returns CDR1 PRHDT and CDR2 FYEKMQ (reference sequence). The CDR3 contains 14 residues. CDR3: CASSLGQRGVGAFF. The CDR3 DNA is TGTGCCAGCAGCTTAGGGCAGCGGGGAGTTGGAGCTTTCTTT. Variable domain in full (rest from reference TRBV13 and TRBJ1-1): AAGVIQSPRHLIKEKRETATLKCYPIPRHDTVYWYQQGPGQDPQFLISFYEKMQSDKGSIPDRFSAQQFSDYHSELNMSSLELGDSALYFCASSLGQRGVGAFFGQGTRLTVV.

This clonotype was seen only a few times. J is TRBJ1-2 and V is TRBV24-1, with TRBD1 matching over 11 bases. This CDR3 is built from 15 residues. Germline V gene lookup returns CDR1 KGHDR and CDR2 SFDVKD. The J segment lost 5 bases and the V segment lost 3 bases, leaving 4 bases of the junction unmatched. This CDR3 is CATSDPGQGAYGYTF. In DNA form, the CDR3 reads TGTGCCACCAGTGATCCCGGACAGGGGGCTTATGGCTACACCTTC.

The chain is built from TRBV6-6 and TRBJ2-7; TRBD1 aligns across 8 bases. The germline V gene has CDR1 MNHNY and CDR2 SVGAGI (reference sequence). The V gene end was trimmed by 4 bases and the J gene end by 3 bases; junction bases not matched to a gene: 8. The CDR3 is made up of 15 amino acids. The CDR3 spells CASSLGQGILYEQYF. The CDR3 coding sequence is TGTGCCAGCAGTTTAGGACAGGGTATTCTCTACGAGCAGTACTTC.

This chain links TRBV12-3 or TRBV12-4 with TRBJ2-6; no definite D call. The CDR3 has 16 residues. V gave up 3 bases and J gave up 0 bases, with 9 bases separating them. CDR3 coding DNA: TGTGCCAGCAGTTTCCGCAGGACCTCTGGGGCCAACGTCCTGACTTTC. Residues: CASSFRRTSGANVLTF.

This clonotype was seen many times. This sequence joins TRBV7-2 and TRBJ1-1, with D perhaps TRBD1 (6 bases). From germline, CDR1 is SGHTA and CDR2 FQGNSA. The CDR3 runs 12 residues. Trimming removed 2 bases at V and 9 bases at J, with 10 bases between. The CDR3 DNA reads as TGTGCCAGCAGCTTAACCGGGACACAAGCTTTCTTT. Translating gives CASSLTGTQAFF.

This clonotype was seen a handful of times. The chain carries TRBV10-3 and TRBJ2-1; 10 nucleotides agree with TRBD1. CDR1 is ENHRY, CDR2 SYGVKD, per germline. The CDR3 runs 14 residues. After removal of 11 bases from V and 5 bases from J, the junction contained 9 bases not matched to a gene. The CDR3 loop is CAVAGTGVHNEQFF. The CDR3 DNA is TGTGCCGTCGCCGGGACAGGGGTGCACAATGAGCAGTTCTTC.

The DNA for the CDR3 is TGCAGCGTTGAATTGCCAGGGAAAAGCTACGAGCAGTACTTC. Its translation: CSVELPGKSYEQYF. The chain carries TRBV29-1 and TRBJ2-7; the D gene is possibly TRBD1 (5 bases). The CDR3 totals 14 residues. Deletions cut 2 bases from V and 3 bases from J, with 14 bases between. Germline lookup yields CDR1 SQVTM and CDR2 ANQGSEA.

This chain joins TRBV11-1 and TRBJ2-4; D is perhaps TRBD1 (5 bases). CDR1 and CDR2 (germline): SGHAT, FQDESV (reference sequence). Trimming took off 8 bases at V and 15 bases at J, with 26 bases between the two ends. This CDR3 contains 14 residues. Here the CDR3 reads CASRREGATGLTYF. Here the CDR3 DNA reads TGTGCCAGCCGTAGGGAAGGGGCAACAGGCCTCACGTACTTC.

The count of this clonotype is one. The chain joins TRBV6-6 to TRBJ1-2; 8 nucleotides agree with TRBD1. The CDR3 covers 14 residues. Trimming at V came to 7 bases and at J to 2 bases, leaving 6 bases not matched to a gene. Germline CDR1 MNHNY, CDR2 SVGAGI (reference sequence). The CDR3 nucleotides read TGTGCCAGCATAACCCGACAGGGGAACTATGGCTACACCTTC. Translation gives CASITRQGNYGYTF.

This chain joins TRBV4-2 and TRBJ2-1; the match to TRBD2 covers 7 bases. The CDR3 length is 18 residues. J gave up 3 bases and V 5 bases, and 16 bases lay outside the gene matches. CDR1 is LGHNA and CDR2 is YNFKEQ in the germline V gene. The CDR3 DNA reads as TGTGCCAGCAGCGACATTGGGGGAAGCGGGGTATACTACAATGAGCAGTTCTTC. It translates to CASSDIGGSGVYYNEQFF.

This clonotype was observed a handful of times. The V call is TRBV20-1, the J call TRBJ2-7; 8 bases line up with TRBD1. The CDR3 has 16 amino acids. V lost 3 bases and J lost 4; bases outside the gene matches: 14. CDR1 and CDR2 (germline): DFQATT, SNEGSKA (reference sequence). The CDR3 here is CSASIPRQGYAYEQYF. CDR3 coding DNA: TGCAGTGCTAGTATACCTCGACAGGGGTATGCGTACGAGCAGTACTTC.